This T cell receptor (beta chain) was documented in a study of response to subunit inactivated influenza vaccine. TCRdb used MiXCR to reprocess the RT-PCR reads, holding one entry per CDR3 protein. The sample records just under 550,000 distinct CDR3 sequences, roughly a quarter being singletons. Germline values: CDR1 SGHVS, CDR2 FQNEAQ. The CDR3 has 19 residues. J lost 2 bases, V lost 1 base, and 6 bases had no gene match. The sample also formed part of further work on T cells expressing NK-cell markers. Per that paper: 5'RACE template switching built TCR beta cDNA with unique molecular identifiers. The dominant NKG2C+ clonotypes represented about 1.0-7.0% of CD8+ T cells in six donors. Similarly, these clonotypes led the CD3+CD56-NKG2C+ fraction as well in four donors.

Sequenced here: CD4+ T cells sorted from PBMCs, sampled roughly 13 days after vaccination. The chain combines TRBV7-8 with TRBJ2-6; 12 nucleotides align to TRBD2. The TCR comes from a man aged 50-59 years who received an inactivated influenza vaccine. In nucleotides, the CDR3 is TGTGCCAGCAGCTTAGGGGCTAGCGGGGGGGCCGCTGGGGCCAACGTCCTGACTTTC. Translated, it gives CASSLGASGGAAGANVLTF.